This passage covers 23 T cell receptor beta chains from one sample sequenced in a study of T cells in Graves' hyperthyroidism and ophthalmopathy. Template material for amplifying TCR beta CDR3 regions consisted of RNA transcripts. The study used the HTBI primer set for a first-round RT-PCR of the TCR CDR3. TCRdb reanalysed the multiplex PCR reads using MiXCR and keeps one entry per CDR3 protein. The table includes around 250,000 distinct CDR3 sequences, roughly 15% detected once. Input material: blood. These receptor sequences come from a woman under 30 with Graves' ophthalmopathy.

This clonotype was picked up many times. V gene TRBV6-1 combines with J gene TRBJ2-1; 8 nucleotides agree with TRBD2. This CDR3 has 15 residues. With 4 bases clipped from V and 5 bases from J, the junction kept 7 bases outside the gene matches. The germline gives CDR1 MNHNS, CDR2 SASEGT. The CDR3 is CASSGSSGRHNEQFF. CDR3 DNA sequence: TGTGCCAGCAGTGGATCTAGCGGGCGACACAATGAGCAGTTCTTC.

This clonotype was detected ten times or more. The chain links TRBV11-3 to TRBJ2-2; D is perhaps TRBD1 or TRBD2 (5 bases each). The V gene's germline CDR1 is SGHNT and CDR2 YENEEA. This CDR3 has 14 residues. V gave up 5 bases and J gave up 7 bases, with 14 bases separating them. CDR3 loop: CASSGASRIGELFF. The CDR3 bases are TGTGCCAGCAGCGGGGCTAGCAGGATCGGGGAGCTGTTTTTT.

This clonotype has ten or more counts. V and J are TRBV7-2 and TRBJ2-7; D unclear. V was shortened by 3 bases and J by 2 bases, with 8 bases between the two germline ends. The germline CDR1 and CDR2 sequences are SGHTA and FQGNSA. CDR3 length: 13 amino acids. DNA of the CDR3: TGTGCCAGCAGCTTGGGCAACACCTACGAGCAGTACTTC. This codes for CASSLGNTYEQYF. The whole variable domain, remainder taken from reference TRBV7-2 and TRBJ2-7, is GAGVSQSPSNKVTEKGKDVELRCDPISGHTALYWYRQSLGQGLEFLIYFQGNSAPDKSGLPSDRFSAERTGGSVSTLTIQRTQQEDSAVYLCASSLGNTYEQYFGPGTRLTVT.

This clonotype was picked up many times. The CDR3 protein is CATSDPGGDSGRRTDTQYF. CDR3 DNA sequence: TGTGCCACCAGTGATCCAGGGGGCGATAGCGGGAGGAGAACAGATACGCAGTATTTT. The chain is built from TRBV24-1 and TRBJ2-3, with TRBD2 matching 10 bases. V shed 3 bases, J shed 3 bases, and the junction held 14 bases outside the gene matches. The V gene's germline CDR1 is KGHDR and CDR2 SFDVKD. This CDR3 is 19 amino acids long.

On this clonotype itself: Being one base from a much bigger clone, this may be a read error. This chain joins TRBV5-1 and TRBJ2-3; 7 bases are shared with TRBD2. Trimming at V came to 0 bases and at J to 2 bases, leaving 6 bases not matched to a gene. The CDR3 consists of 16 residues. CDR1 SGHRS and CDR2 YFSETQ come from the germline V gene. CDR3 DNA: TGCGCCAGCAGCTTGGCATTTAGCGGGTACACAGATACGCAGTATTTT. This encodes CASSLAFSGYTDTQYF.

The V and J genes are TRBV6-1 and TRBJ2-5, with D possibly TRBD2 on 6 matching bases. Germline assignment: CDR1 MNHNS and CDR2 SASEGT. Trimming took 1 base from V and 2 from J, leaving 17 bases between them. This CDR3 is built from 17 residues. The CDR3 loop reads CASSEVASSATQETQYF. The CDR3 coding sequence is TGTGCCAGCAGTGAAGTAGCGTCTAGCGCCACACAAGAGACCCAGTACTTC.

This clonotype was observed a handful of times. This rearrangement joins TRBV7-9 to TRBJ1-2; 9 bases map to TRBD1. The CDR3 totals 18 residues. V gave up 1 base and J gave up 2 bases; unmatched junction bases: 11. The germline gives CDR1 SEHNR, CDR2 FQNEAQ (reference sequence). The CDR3 protein is CASSLGHPSGTGNYGYTF. DNA for the CDR3: TGTGCCAGCAGCTTAGGTCACCCCTCCGGGACAGGGAACTATGGCTACACCTTC.

At least ten counts were recorded for this clonotype. The gene calls are TRBV20-1 and TRBJ1-5; D is undetermined. V lost 0 bases to trimming and J lost 10 bases, with 16 bases between them. The CDR3 spans 14 residues. In germline, CDR1 is DFQATT, CDR2 SNEGSKA (reference sequence). For the CDR3, the DNA is TGCAGTGCTAGAGATCGCCAGGTACTTCAACCCCAGCATTTT. Residues: CSARDRQVLQPQHF.

This clonotype was recorded at least ten times. This chain links TRBV4-3 with TRBJ2-1; TRBD2 matches 9 bases. CDR1 is LGHNA and CDR2 is YSLEER in the germline V gene. V lost 0 bases to trimming and J lost 7 bases; unmatched junction nucleotides: 7. CDR3 length: 16 amino acids. In DNA form, the CDR3 reads TGCGCCAGCAGCCAAGATCGTTGGCTAGCGGGAAATGAGCAGTTCTTC. The encoded protein is CASSQDRWLAGNEQFF.

As regards this clonotype: This clone may be a read error of a much larger clone one base away. The chain is built from TRBV6-1 and TRBJ1-1; D possibly corresponds to TRBD1 (5 bases). The CDR3 spans 14 residues. CDR1 is MNHNS, CDR2 SASEGT, per germline. V shed 2 bases and J shed 5 bases, with 12 bases lying between them. The CDR3 spells CASSETFSGTEAFF. The CDR3, as DNA: TGTGCCAGCAGTGAAACCTTTTCAGGGACTGAAGCTTTCTTT.

V is TRBV7-2 and J is TRBJ1-2; 9 nucleotides line up with TRBD1. V was pared by 3 bases and J by 10 bases, with 9 bases of the junction left unmatched. The CDR3 is 14 residues long. Germline V lookup: CDR1 SGHTA, CDR2 FQGNSA. CDR3 nucleotides: TGTGCCAGCAGCTTTTCACAGGGGGCTGGTGACTACACCTTC. Amino acid sequence: CASSFSQGAGDYTF.

In the case of this clonotype: Mismatch with germline at one junction end may stem from a read error. The CDR3 is CASTFGNTICF. The CDR3 nucleotides are TGTGCCAGCACGTTCGGAAACACCATATGTTTT. The genes are TRBV6-5 and TRBJ1-3; no definite D call. The CDR3 totals 11 residues. Germline-derived CDR1 and CDR2 are MNHEY and SVGAGI.

This clonotype was picked up many times. The chain is built from TRBV27 and TRBJ1-5; 9 bases line up with TRBD1. V lost 4 bases to trimming and J lost 6 bases; unmatched junction nucleotides: 4. The CDR3 is 14 residues long. Per the germline V gene, CDR1 is MNHEY and CDR2 is SMNVEV (reference sequence). CDR3 residues: CASSSTGGGQPQHF. CDR3 sequence (DNA): TGTGCCAGCAGTTCGACAGGGGGAGGTCAGCCCCAGCATTTT.

This clonotype has at least ten counts. V gene TRBV9 combines with J gene TRBJ2-2, with D perhaps matching TRBD1 (6 bases). Germline loops: CDR1 SGDLS, CDR2 YYNGEE. V was trimmed by 1 base and J by 1 base, leaving 11 bases between them. CDR3 length equals 16 residues. The CDR3 loop reads CASSVNQGWNTGELFF. CDR3 bases: TGTGCCAGCAGCGTAAATCAGGGGTGGAACACCGGGGAGCTGTTTTTT.

This clonotype was picked up many times. The chain has TRBV18 and TRBJ1-1; D is perhaps TRBD1 (6 bases). This CDR3 is 12 amino acids long. Germline V gene sequence: CDR1 KGHSH, CDR2 LQKENI. V lost 4 bases and J 3 bases, leaving 6 bases between the germline ends. In nucleotides, the CDR3 is TGTGCCAGCTCACAGGGGGACACTGAAGCTTTCTTT. Translation gives CASSQGDTEAFF. Variable domain in full (rest from reference TRBV18 and TRBJ1-1): NAGVMQNPRHLVRRRGQEARLRCSPMKGHSHVYWYRQLPEEGLKFMVYLQKENIIDESGMPKERFSAEFPKEGPSILRIQQVVRGDSAAYFCASSQGDTEAFFGQGTRLTVV.

This clonotype occurred many times. This rearrangement joins TRBV12-3 or TRBV12-4 to TRBJ2-7, with D possibly called TRBD1 or TRBD2 (5 bases each). The ends were cut back, 3 bases at V and 5 bases at J, with 14 bases in the middle. This CDR3 spans 14 amino acids. Written as DNA, the CDR3 is TGTGCCAGCAGTTTTGGGGGTGGTGTAGACGAGCAGTACTTC. As protein: CASSFGGGVDEQYF.

This clonotype occurred many times. The chain employs TRBV3-1 and TRBJ1-4; the D is unclear. The germline V gene has CDR1 LGHDT and CDR2 YNNKEL (reference sequence). This CDR3 comprises 15 residues. V lost 0 bases and J lost 11, with 16 bases in between. CDR3 residues: CASSQDRLRAGKLFF. CDR3 nucleotides: TGTGCCAGCAGCCAAGACCGGCTGCGGGCGGGGAAACTGTTTTTT.

This clonotype was counted many times. The chain is built from TRBV5-1 and TRBJ2-3, with 9 bases lining up with TRBD2. Trimming cost V 4 bases and J 9 bases; bases outside gene matches: 12. Germline V gene lookup returns CDR1 SGHRS and CDR2 YFSETQ. The CDR3 covers 15 residues. The CDR3 DNA reads TGCGCCAGCAGCGCAAGCGGGGGGTATTGGGACACGCAGTATTTT. Amino acid sequence: CASSASGGYWDTQYF.

This clonotype was seen at least ten times. The gene calls are TRBV20-1 and TRBJ2-7; 8 bases are shared with TRBD2. In germline, CDR1 is DFQATT, CDR2 SNEGSKA (reference sequence). V shed 8 bases, J shed 2 bases, and the junction held 11 bases outside the gene matches. The CDR3 contains 14 residues. The CDR3, as DNA: TGCAGTCCCCGCCGGGCGGGAGGAACCTACGAGCAGTACTTC. As protein: CSPRRAGGTYEQYF.

To note about this clonotype: A read error is possible here, since a much larger clone lies one base away. The genes are TRBV28 and TRBJ2-6, with TRBD1 identical over 8 bases. V shed 8 bases, J shed 0 bases, and the junction held 9 bases outside the gene matches. Germline V CDR1 and CDR2: MDHEN, SYDVKM. The CDR3 spans 17 residues. This CDR3 is CASGPGQVFSGANVLTF. CDR3 nucleotides: TGTGCCAGCGGCCCGGGACAGGTCTTCTCTGGGGCCAACGTCCTGACTTTC.

This clonotype was observed at least ten times. V usage is TRBV12-5 and J usage is TRBJ1-1; D gene uncertain. V was trimmed by 2 bases and J by 1 base, leaving 5 bases between them. Germline V gene data show CDR1 as LGHNT and CDR2 as FRNRAP. The CDR3 extends over 13 amino acids. CDR3 sequence (DNA): TGTGCTAGTGGTTTGTCTGGGAACACTGAAGCTTTCTTT. Translation: CASGLSGNTEAFF.

Only one count was recorded for this clonotype. The chain has TRBV6-1 and TRBJ2-7, with 9 bases identical to TRBD2. Germline CDR1 reads MNHNS; CDR2 reads SASEGT. V was pared by 1 base and J by 5 bases, with 6 bases of the junction left unmatched. This CDR3 has 15 residues. The CDR3 sequence: CASSEGVAGVDEQYF. In DNA form, the CDR3 reads TGTGCCAGCAGTGAAGGAGTAGCGGGAGTCGACGAGCAGTACTTC.

At least ten counts were recorded for this clonotype. The chain carries TRBV28 and TRBJ2-3, with D hard to call. Per the germline V gene, CDR1 is MDHEN and CDR2 is SYDVKM. The CDR3 extends over 14 amino acids. Trimming pared 4 bases from V and 3 bases from J, leaving 11 bases between. CDR3 sequence (DNA): TGTGCCAGCAGTTCGGTTAGGGAAACAGATACGCAGTATTTT. It specifies CASSSVRETDTQYF.